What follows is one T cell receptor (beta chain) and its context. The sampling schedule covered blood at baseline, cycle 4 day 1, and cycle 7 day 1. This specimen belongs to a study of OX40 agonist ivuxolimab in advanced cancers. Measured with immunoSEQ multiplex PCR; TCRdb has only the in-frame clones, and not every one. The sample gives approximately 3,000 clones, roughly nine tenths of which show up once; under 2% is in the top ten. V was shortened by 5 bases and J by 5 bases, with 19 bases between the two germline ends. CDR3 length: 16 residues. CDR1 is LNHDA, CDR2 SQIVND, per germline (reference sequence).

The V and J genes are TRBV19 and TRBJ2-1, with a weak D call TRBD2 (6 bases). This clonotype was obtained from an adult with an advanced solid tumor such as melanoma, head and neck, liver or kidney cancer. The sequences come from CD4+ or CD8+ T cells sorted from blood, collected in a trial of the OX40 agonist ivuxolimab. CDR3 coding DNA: TGTGCCAGTAGTCTGGGGTTCGGGTGGGGGGACAATGAGCAGTTCTTC. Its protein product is CASSLGFGWGDNEQFF.